This T cell receptor beta chain appears in the sequencing data of a study of blood T cell repertoires in COVID-19. For the study at large: The origin of the acute and convalescent COVID-19 samples was the United States, Italy and Spain. PBMCs, B-cell-depleted T cells, or T cells were the source of the cDNA or gDNA that made up the material.

Trimming took 0 bases from V and 16 from J, leaving 15 bases between them. This CDR3 contains 13 residues. Germline lookup yields CDR1 LNHDA and CDR2 SQIVND (reference sequence). Authors' analysis steps: Nucleated cell counts were estimated from reference gene primer amplification. TCRdb's copy holds only in-frame clones and misses some; the assay was immunoSEQ multiplex PCR. The V and J calls and the clone size are those of that table, but D and trimming were determined from the DNA. The table shows under 350,000 clones, with about 86% occurring only once. The participants were between about 18 and 90 years old and came from some 23 US areas.

Sample: PBMCs or T cells enriched from blood (not recorded which). The chain uses TRBV19 and TRBJ1-4; D is unclear. The receptor's source is a woman aged 35 to 49 with acute COVID-19. The CDR3 sequence: CASSIEEVGSKFF. CDR3 DNA: TGTGCCAGTAGTATAGAGGAGGTGGGCTCTAAGTTTTTT.